In its sample, the clone carrying this T cell receptor beta chain was seen once. The data were taken from a study of blood T cell repertoires in COVID-19. Germline CDR1 DFQATT, CDR2 SNEGSKA (reference sequence). V was trimmed by 3 bases and J by 8 bases, leaving 13 bases between them. This CDR3 region has 13 residues. Sequencing was performed with immunoSEQ multiplex PCR; in TCRdb, only in-frame clones are kept and a portion is missing. The sample gives under 300,000 clones, about 82% of which show up once; around an eighth is in the top ten. The TCR was taken from a man older than 75 with acute or convalescent COVID-19. The chain links TRBV20-1 to TRBJ1-4; D remains unclear. Material: peripheral blood. The CDR3 region has the DNA TGCAGTGCTAGTACGGGGATCGGAGAAAAACTGTTTTTT. Amino acids: CSASTGIGEKLFF.